This T cell receptor beta chain was found in a study of T cell responses to AZD1222 COVID-19 vaccine. Points from the study as a whole: Regions 160-218 and 743-854 dominated among vaccine-associated CD4 TCRs spanning spike.

TCRdb's copy holds only in-frame clones and misses some; the assay was immunoSEQ multiplex PCR. The sample comprises approximately 130,000 clones, more than 85% of which are singletons, and roughly 0.9% rests with the top ten. As concerns this clone: Its matching antigen is unknown.

Germline V lookup: CDR1 MNHEY, CDR2 SMNVEV (reference sequence). V was pared by 7 bases and J by 1 base, with 17 bases between. The CDR3 length is 17 residues. Sample: peripheral blood, taken on day 0 of AZD1222 vaccination. The sequence was obtained from an adult in good health. The chain recombines TRBV27 with TRBJ1-6; a weak D match, TRBD1 (6 bases). CDR3 sequence reads: CASNTGGGASYNSPLHF. The CDR3 DNA reads TGTGCCAGCAATACGGGAGGGGGGGCTTCCTATAATTCACCCCTCCACTTT.